Sequencing of this T cell receptor (beta chain) was carried out in a study of early T cells in non-severe SARS-CoV-2 infection. This clonotype appeared a single time. Unique molecular identifiers were attached to individual cDNA molecules. TCRdb independently ran MiXCR on the 5' RACE reads; one entry per CDR3 protein. Of about 88,000 distinct CDR3 sequences listed, 14% to 15% are singletons. The specimen was whole blood. This receptor was identified in an adult who was a healthcare worker with PCR-confirmed SARS-CoV-2 infection or an uninfected control (not recorded which).

CDR3 DNA: TGCGCCAGCAGCCGCGGACAGGGGGCCGCAGATACGCAGTATTTT. Residues: CASSRGQGAADTQYF. The rearrangement uses TRBV4-1 and TRBJ2-3; 11 nucleotides line up with TRBD1. Germline V lookup: CDR1 MGHRA, CDR2 YSYEKL. The V and J ends lost 4 bases and 4 bases, in that order; junction bases with no gene match: 4. This CDR3 spans 15 amino acids.